This T cell receptor (beta chain) was profiled in a study of shared clonotypes between healthy human individuals. Study-wide findings and caveats: Sequencing depth was a factor that was expected to affect clonotype sharing among donors.

Positively selected for CCR7, the CD45RO-negative cells used as naive CD8 cells excluded terminally differentiated effector memory CD45RA+ cells. V lost 6 bases to trimming and J lost 3 bases, with 12 bases between them. The CDR3 has 13 residues. Germline lookup yields CDR1 MNHNY and CDR2 SVGAGI (reference sequence). Worth noting for this clone: Its antigen is undetermined.

The authors distributed each subset's genomic DNA evenly over several immunoSEQ plates. Here immunoSEQ multiplex PCR was the method, and the copy in TCRdb shows in-frame clones only, minus some. The repertoire holds 2 million to 2.5 million clones, with roughly 91% as singletons. This clonotype originated in a man younger than 30 in good health. Some clones in this sample may be carry-over from other donors' samples. The rearrangement joins TRBV6-6 to TRBJ2-7; D may be TRBD2 (5 bases). The specimen was naive CD8+ T cells from PBMCs. CDR3 DNA: TGTGCCAGCAGATGCCCGGACTGCTACGAGCAGTACTTC. Protein product: CASRCPDCYEQYF.